One and the same sample provided the 15 T cell receptor beta chains below, sequenced in a study of T cells after yellow fever vaccination. TCRdb analysed the 5' RACE reads with MiXCR anew, one entry per CDR3 protein. The sample lists approximately 300,000 distinct CDR3 sequences, roughly 10% occurring once. The sequencing here drew on CD4+ T cells sorted from PBMCs, taken 45 days after the yellow fever booster vaccination. All receptors derive from a man aged 18-30 years who received the YFV17D yellow fever vaccine.

The chain couples TRBV4-2 to TRBJ2-3; 7 bases line up with TRBD2. The CDR3 loop spans 16 amino acids. The J segment lost 2 bases and the V segment lost 2 bases, leaving 7 bases of the junction unmatched. In germline, CDR1 is LGHNA, CDR2 YNFKEQ. The CDR3: CASSQRSSGATDTQYF. In DNA, the CDR3 is TGTGCCAGCAGCCAACGTTCGAGCGGGGCCACAGATACGCAGTATTTT.

The rearrangement links TRBV2 to TRBJ1-2; perhaps TRBD1 as D (5 bases). V was trimmed by 5 bases and J by 2 bases, leaving 12 bases between them. The CDR3 spans 14 residues. Germline CDR1 and CDR2: SNHLY and FYNNEI. The CDR3 DNA sequence: TGTGCCAGCAGTAGCCAGGGATCGAACTATGGCTACACCTTC. Translation gives CASSSQGSNYGYTF.

This clonotype turned up a few times. This chain connects TRBV4-1 to TRBJ2-2; 8 bases are a match to TRBD2. Per germline, CDR1 MGHRA and CDR2 YSYEKL. This CDR3 spans 13 amino acids. Trimming cost V 6 bases and J 7 bases; bases outside gene matches: 4. CDR3 protein: CASRGSGDGELFF. In DNA, the CDR3 is TGCGCCAGCAGGGGTAGCGGGGACGGGGAGCTGTTTTTT.

The chain joins TRBV18 to TRBJ2-7, with D perhaps TRBD2 (5 bases). The CDR3 is 12 residues long. The germline V gene encodes CDR1 KGHSH and CDR2 LQKENI. V was pared by 2 bases and J by 5 bases, with 7 bases between. The DNA of the CDR3 is TGTGCCAGCTCACCAGGGGAGCACGAGCAGTACTTC. Residues: CASSPGEHEQYF.

This clonotype was seen more than once but under ten times. CDR3 amino acids: CASSYRGPGQETQYF. The CDR3 DNA is TGTGCCAGCAGTTACCGTGGACCGGGCCAAGAGACCCAGTACTTC. V and J are TRBV6-2 or TRBV6-3 and TRBJ2-5, with D hard to call. Trimming took 2 bases from V and 1 from J, leaving 11 bases between them. The CDR3 consists of 15 residues. From germline, CDR1 is MNHEY and CDR2 SVGEGT.

The chain couples TRBV2 to TRBJ2-3; the D gene is possibly TRBD1 (6 bases). The V end was cut by 6 bases, the J end by 1 base, with 11 bases between. CDR1 and CDR2 (germline): SNHLY, FYNNEI. The CDR3 extends over 14 amino acids. CDR3 DNA sequence: TGTGCCAGCAGCGTCAACAGGGGCACAGATACGCAGTATTTT. It codes for CASSVNRGTDTQYF.

The rearrangement joins TRBV19 to TRBJ2-4; D is ambiguous. The CDR3 spans 14 residues. V was shortened by 1 base and J by 0 bases, with 4 bases between the two germline ends. Germline V gene lookup returns CDR1 LNHDA and CDR2 SQIVND (reference sequence). The CDR3 protein is CASSIGTAKNIQYF. The CDR3 DNA sequence: TGTGCCAGTAGTATAGGGACAGCCAAAAACATTCAGTACTTC.

This clonotype was counted a few times. The V call is TRBV6-5, the J call TRBJ1-4, with D hard to call. This CDR3 spans 14 amino acids. V was cut by 5 bases and J by 1 base, with 8 bases left in between. The V gene's germline CDR1 is MNHEY and CDR2 SVGAGI. The CDR3 sequence: CASSQYITNEKLFF. DNA for the CDR3: TGTGCCAGCAGTCAATACATAACTAATGAAAAACTGTTTTTT.

The chain carries TRBV12-3 or TRBV12-4 and TRBJ2-5, with D perhaps TRBD1 (5 bases). Between the trimmed V and J ends, which lost 1 base and 1 base, there was a span of 7 bases. The CDR3 totals 14 residues. Written as DNA, the CDR3 is TGTGCCAGCAGTTTAGTAGGGGTCCAAGAGACCCAGTACTTC. Translating it yields CASSLVGVQETQYF.

The chain couples TRBV7-2 to TRBJ1-2, with D tentatively TRBD1 (5 bases). Germline V gene data show CDR1 as SGHTA and CDR2 as FQGNSA. Trimming left V 5 bases short and J 4 bases short, with 11 bases between. This CDR3 is 13 amino acids long. CDR3 nucleotide sequence: TGTGCCAGCAGCACCGGGACGGGCTATGGCTACACCTTC. It specifies CASSTGTGYGYTF.

This chain links TRBV12-3 or TRBV12-4 with TRBJ1-1; no firm D call. V lost 5 bases and J lost 7, with 11 bases in between. The CDR3 runs to 12 residues. The CDR3 bases are TGTGCCAGCAGTACTCGGTCAGATGAAGCTTTCTTT. This gives the protein CASSTRSDEAFF.

The V and J genes are TRBV9 and TRBJ2-7, with TRBD1 matching over 10 bases. This CDR3 contains 14 residues. J gave up 4 bases and V 4 bases, and 5 bases lay outside the gene matches. The germline V gene has CDR1 SGDLS and CDR2 YYNGEE. DNA for the CDR3: TGTGCCAGCAGCCTCCGGGACAGGGGTTACGAGCAGTACTTC. Translation gives CASSLRDRGYEQYF.

This rearrangement joins TRBV7-9 to TRBJ2-2; D gene ambiguous. Germline V gene sequence: CDR1 SEHNR, CDR2 FQNEAQ (reference sequence). This CDR3 comprises 16 residues. Trimming shortened V by 5 bases and J by 1 base, and 14 bases separated the two germline ends. DNA for the CDR3: TGTGCCAGCAGCCAAGTGGGCGATCTGAACACCGGGGAGCTGTTTTTT. Protein: CASSQVGDLNTGELFF.

The chain carries TRBV24-1 and TRBJ2-7, with 10 positions matching TRBD1. The junction had 5 bases not matched to a gene; V was cut back by 4 bases and J by 3 bases. CDR1 and CDR2 from the germline V gene are KGHDR and SFDVKD. The CDR3 length is 15 residues. For the CDR3, the DNA is TGTGCCACCAGTGAGGACAGGGGGTATTACTACGAGCAGTACGTC. Protein sequence: CATSEDRGYYYEQYV.

This clonotype was detected only a few times. The chain's CDR3 is CASRALPGDTQYF. The CDR3 DNA sequence: TGTGCCAGTAGGGCACTCCCAGGAGATACGCAGTATTTT. The V call is TRBV19, the J call TRBJ2-3; D gene unclear. V was pared by 6 bases and J by 5 bases, with 12 bases between. There are 13 residues in the CDR3. Germline-derived CDR1 and CDR2 are LNHDA and SQIVND (reference sequence).